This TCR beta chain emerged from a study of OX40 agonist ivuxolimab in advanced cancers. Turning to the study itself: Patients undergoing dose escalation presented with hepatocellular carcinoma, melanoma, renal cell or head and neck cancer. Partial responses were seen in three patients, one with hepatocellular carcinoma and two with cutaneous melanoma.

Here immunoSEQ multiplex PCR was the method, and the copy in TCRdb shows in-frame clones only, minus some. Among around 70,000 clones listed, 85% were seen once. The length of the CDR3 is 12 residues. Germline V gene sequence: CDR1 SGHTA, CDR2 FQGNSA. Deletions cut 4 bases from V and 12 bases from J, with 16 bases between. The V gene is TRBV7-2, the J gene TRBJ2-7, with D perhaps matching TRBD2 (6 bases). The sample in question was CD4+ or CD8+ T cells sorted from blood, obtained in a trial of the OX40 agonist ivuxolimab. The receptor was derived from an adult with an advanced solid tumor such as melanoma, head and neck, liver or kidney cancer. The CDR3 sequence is CASSYQGLRWYF. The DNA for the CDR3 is TGTGCCAGCAGCTACCAAGGACTAAGGTGGTACTTC.